These 10 T cell receptor beta chains were sequenced from one sample in a study of T cells in Graves' hyperthyroidism and ophthalmopathy. There were TCR beta CDR3 regions amplified from RNA transcripts. HTBI primers were the set used in a first-round RT-PCR of the TCR CDR3. TCRdb reprocessed the multiplex PCR reads with MiXCR, giving one entry per CDR3 protein. The repertoire consists of over 450,000 distinct CDR3 sequences, with about 15% occurring once and the leading ten covering roughly 15%. The source material was blood. These TCRs come from a young woman with Graves' ophthalmopathy.

The chain links TRBV12-3 or TRBV12-4 to TRBJ1-1; possibly TRBD1 for D (5 bases). The CDR3 sequence is 13 residues long. The V end lost 6 bases, the J end lost 4 bases, and 12 bases lay between the germline ends. This CDR3 reads CASSPREVTEAFF. DNA for the CDR3: TGTGCCAGCAGCCCCAGGGAGGTCACTGAAGCTTTCTTT.

V usage is TRBV4-2 and J usage is TRBJ1-5, with 8 bases aligning to TRBD1. Germline CDR1 LGHNA, CDR2 YNFKEQ. The CDR3 is made up of 14 amino acids. V dropped 1 base and J dropped 8; count of bases not matched to a gene: 4. The DNA for the CDR3 is TGTGCCAGCAGCCAAGGAACAGGGGGAGAGCCCCAGCATTTT. It yields the protein CASSQGTGGEPQHF.

Notes on this clonotype: The junction does not match germline at one end; this may be a read error. The genes are TRBV20-1 and TRBJ2-7; TRBD2 matches at 9 bases. Germline V gives CDR1 DFQATT, CDR2 SNEGSKA (reference sequence). The CDR3 extends over 15 amino acids. CDR3 bases: TGCGGTGCTAGAGACCAAGCGGGAGGAGCCTACGAGCAATACTTC. Translation gives CGARDQAGGAYEQYF.

There are a few counts of this clonotype. A clone one base away is much larger, so this may be a read error. The chain combines TRBV7-9 with TRBJ2-5, with D hard to call. CDR1 is SEHNR and CDR2 is FQNEAQ in the germline V gene (reference sequence). CDR3 length equals 15 residues. The CDR3 DNA reads TGTGCCAGCAACCCAGAGTCCTTAGCTCAAGAGGCCCAGTACTTC. It translates to CASNPESLAQEAQYF.

This clonotype occurred many times. The chain is built from TRBV4-2 and TRBJ1-2, with D possibly being TRBD1 (5 bases). This CDR3 has 14 amino acids. V lost 0 bases and J 8 bases, leaving 13 bases between the germline ends. CDR1 and CDR2 (germline): LGHNA, YNFKEQ. The CDR3 DNA is TGTGCCAGCAGCCAAGAACGGGGGTCAGGGGGCTACACCTTC. Protein: CASSQERGSGGYTF.

Worth noting for this clonotype: Since a much larger clone is just one base distant, this may be a read error. Given the absence of the conserved phenylalanine or tryptophan at the CDR3 end, a read error is likely. The chain combines TRBV28 with TRBJ1-2, with TRBD1 identical over 7 bases. Germline values: CDR1 MDHEN, CDR2 SYDVKM. J was trimmed by 7 bases and V by 4 bases; bases with no gene match: 15. The CDR3 totals 16 residues. CDR3 sequence: CASSWGDRVPQLGYTL. The CDR3 DNA is TGTGCCAGCAGTTGGGGGGACAGAGTCCCCCAACTTGGCTACACCCTC.

Ten or more counts support this clonotype. The rearrangement joins TRBV28 to TRBJ1-2; 7 bases are a match to TRBD1. This CDR3 has 12 amino acids. The germline CDR1 and CDR2 sequences are MDHEN and SYDVKM. V was pared by 3 bases and J by 6 bases, with 1 base of the junction left unmatched. The CDR3 sequence is CASSFGTDGYTF. The CDR3 nucleotides read TGTGCCAGCAGTTTTGGGACAGATGGCTACACCTTC.

This clonotype was recorded many times. The chain links TRBV11-2 to TRBJ2-1, with D unclear. CDR1 is SGHAT and CDR2 is FQNNGV in the germline V gene. The CDR3 has 14 amino acids. Trimming stripped 0 bases from V and 7 bases from J, with 10 bases between. CDR3 region: CASSLDRLGNEQFF. DNA of the CDR3: TGTGCCAGCAGCTTAGATCGGTTGGGGAATGAGCAGTTCTTC.

This clonotype was counted many times. The gene calls are TRBV11-1 and TRBJ2-7; 15 bases agree with TRBD2. The ends lost 5 bases at V and 5 bases at J; junction bases unmatched: 4. Germline V gene data show CDR1 as SGHAT and CDR2 as FQDESV (reference sequence). The CDR3 loop spans 15 amino acids. The DNA for the CDR3 is TGTGCCAGCAGCCTGGGACTAGCGGGAGGAAACGAGCAGTACTTC. Translating gives CASSLGLAGGNEQYF.

This clonotype was observed at least ten times. This chain connects TRBV7-2 to TRBJ1-1; weak D call: TRBD1 (6 bases). Deletions cut 2 bases from V and 3 bases from J, with 19 bases between. Per the germline V gene, CDR1 is SGHTA and CDR2 is FQGNSA. CDR3 length equals 17 residues. CDR3 DNA sequence: TGTGCCAGCAGCTTAAGAGGGCGACAGGTATCGTACACTGAAGCTTTCTTT. It specifies CASSLRGRQVSYTEAFF.